This T cell receptor beta chain was obtained from a study of T cell changes during pregnancy in multiple sclerosis. There are 17 residues in the CDR3. The ends were cut back, 0 bases at V and 0 bases at J, with 12 bases in the middle. Looked up from germline, CDR1 is SGHDN and CDR2 is FVKESK. TCRdb keeps only in-frame clones here, not all; method: immunoSEQ multiplex PCR. This table holds 45,000 to 50,000 clones, almost 95% found once. The sequence was collected from a female donor in good health, enrolled as a control in a pregnancy study. This specimen was CD4+ T cells from peripheral blood mononuclear cells, taken in the second trimester of pregnancy. The chain couples TRBV14 to TRBJ1-3; no firm D call. CDR3 sequence (DNA): TGTGCCAGCAGCCAAGATCTACCGCTGAGCTCTGGAAACACCATATATTTT. Protein sequence: CASSQDLPLSSGNTIYF.